These T cell receptor beta chains were read from a single sample in a study of shared clonotypes between healthy human individuals. Only in-frame clones appear in the TCRdb table, and some are missing; sequencing was by immunoSEQ multiplex PCR. This table holds over a million clones, 95% to 99% found once. Sequencing used naive CD4+ T cells sorted from blood. These receptors were obtained from a young man in good health. Both conserved end residues are part of each CDR3. D genes are given only for firm matches. Clone size, where shown, is once, few, many, or a class for clones that have expanded.

j_call v_call clone_size cdr3_length d_call cdr3_nt cdr3_aa
TRBJ1-1 TRBV9 . 11 . TGTGCCAGCAGCCAGGGCGGGGAAGCTTTCTTT CASSQGGEAFF
TRBJ1-1 TRBV10-3 . 15 . TGTGCCATCAGTGAGGCAAGACAGGAGAACACTGAAGCTTTCTTT CAISEARQENTEAFF
TRBJ2-6 TRBV28 . 15 . TGTGCCAGCAGTTTGATGGAGTCTGGGGCCAACGTCCTGACTTTC CASSLMESGANVLTF
TRBJ2-7 TRBV5-8 . 13 TRBD1 TGTGCCAGCAGCATCGATGACAGGGACGAGCAGTACTTC CASSIDDRDEQYF
TRBJ2-5 TRBV5-1 . 16 TRBD2 TGCGCCAGCAGCTTGGAGGGACTAGCTGGAGTGGAGACCCAGTACTTC CASSLEGLAGVETQYF
TRBJ2-3 TRBV6-6 . 12 . TGTGCCAGCAGTTACGGCCCAGATACGCAGTATTTT CASSYGPDTQYF
TRBJ2-1 TRBV7-6 . 17 TRBD2 TGTGCCAGCAGCGGGATAACGGGACTAGCGGGAGGGCATGAGCAGTTCTTC CASSGITGLAGGHEQFF
TRBJ2-1 TRBV18 . 15 . TGTGCCAGCTCACCGAGTGGGTTTTCCTACAATGAGCAGTTCTTC CASSPSGFSYNEQFF
TRBJ2-3 TRBV5-4 . 18 . TGTGCCAGCAGCTCATCAGACCATCTAGGTTATAGCACAGATACGCAGTATTTT CASSSSDHLGYSTDTQYF
TRBJ2-5 TRBV9 . 14 TRBD2 TGTGCCAGCAGCGTAGTGCCGGGAGGAGAGACCCAGTACTTC CASSVVPGGETQYF
TRBJ2-7 TRBV9 once 16 . TGTGCCAGCAGCGTAGGGGGAGCGGTGAGCTCCTACGAGCAGTACTTC CASSVGGAVSSYEQYF
TRBJ1-2 TRBV7-9 . 13 . TGTGCCAGCAGCTTAGATCTACACCTTGGCTACACCTTC CASSLDLHLGYTF
TRBJ2-1 TRBV4-3 . 15 . TGCGCCAGCAGCCAAACAGGGCTCCCTTACAATGAGCAGTTCTTC CASSQTGLPYNEQFF
TRBJ2-5 TRBV7-2 once 14 . TGTGCCAGCACCCTCCCGGGCCTCCAAGAGACCCAGTACTTC CASTLPGLQETQYF
TRBJ2-5 TRBV6-7 once 9 . TGTGCCAGCCCTTGGTCAGCCGACTTC CASPWSADF
TRBJ2-7 TRBV7-2 . 16 TRBD2 TGTGCCAGCAGCTTAGCGGCTAGCGGGAGTCCATACGAGCAGTACTTC CASSLAASGSPYEQYF
TRBJ2-7 TRBV5-6 once 16 . TGTGCCAGCAGCTTGGCCACAGGGAGCGAGTATGGCGAGCAGTACTTC CASSLATGSEYGEQYF
TRBJ1-5 TRBV6-5 . 13 . TGTGCCAGCAGGTCGGGACCGGATCAGCCCCAGCATTTT CASRSGPDQPQHF
TRBJ2-3 TRBV27 . 15 . TGTGCCAGCAGTTTTACCTCGGACGGGATAGATACGCAGTATTTT CASSFTSDGIDTQYF
TRBJ2-1 TRBV10-3 once 18 TRBD1 TGTGCCATCAGTGAGTGGAAACCGGGACAGGGGACACGGGATGAGCAGTTCTTC CAISEWKPGQGTRDEQFF
TRBJ1-5 TRBV6-1 . 15 TRBD1 TGTGCCAGCAGTGAATCAAGACAGGGAGATCAGCCCCAGCATTTT CASSESRQGDQPQHF
TRBJ2-1 TRBV2 . 13 . TGTGCCGGACACGGACCGGGCGACAATGAGCAGTTCTTC CAGHGPGDNEQFF
TRBJ1-5 TRBV18 . 16 . TGTGCCAGCTCACCAGGCGGCACGACCCACAATCAGCCCCAGCATTTT CASSPGGTTHNQPQHF
TRBJ1-2 TRBV6-1 . 12 . TGTGCCAGCAGTGAGCGGAAGGGCCCAAACACCTTC CASSERKGPNTF
TRBJ2-7 TRBV7-6 . 15 . TGTGCCAGCAGCTCAAATGTGGGCTGGCGCTACGAGCAGTACTTC CASSSNVGWRYEQYF
TRBJ2-5 TRBV25-1 . 13 TRBD2 TGTGCCAGCATGAAACTAGCGGGAGGGACCCAGTACTTC CASMKLAGGTQYF
TRBJ1-1 TRBV5-4 . 16 . TGTGCCAGCAGCTTCCCAGGGGTCACGAGGAACACTGAAGCTTTCTTT CASSFPGVTRNTEAFF
TRBJ1-1 TRBV18 . 14 . TGTGCCAGCTCACCAGGAGTCGGGGGCACTGAAGCTTTCTTT CASSPGVGGTEAFF
TRBJ2-1 TRBV29-1 . 14 . TGCAGCGCGCTCGCCGTGAAGGGCAGAAATGAGCAGTTCTTC CSALAVKGRNEQFF